A single sample gave rise to the 19 T cell receptor beta chains below, sequenced in a study of cytomegalovirus exposure and HLA in healthy donors. Primers: 60 Vbeta forward and 13 Jbeta reverse. Profiled with immunoSEQ multiplex PCR; TCRdb holds only in-frame clones, not every one. The sample shows approximately 200,000 clones, over 75% of them seen only once. The sequenced sample consisted of PBMCs. These receptors were taken from a girl aged 2-10 years in good health and CMV-seronegative.

The chain links TRBV7-9 to TRBJ2-5; D is perhaps TRBD1 (6 bases). The V end was cut by 6 bases, the J end by 1 base, with 9 bases between. CDR3 size: 13 residues. CDR1 and CDR2 from the germline V gene are SEHNR and FQNEAQ (reference sequence). CDR3: CASRDRTQETQYF. The CDR3 region has the DNA TGTGCCAGCAGGGACAGAACCCAAGAGACCCAGTACTTC.

In regard to this clone: The germline gene is not matched at one end of the junction; a read error may be the cause. In DNA, the CDR3 is TGTGCCAGAAAGGAAGGCGGTTTACTCTTC. Encoded protein: CARKEGGLLF. The V and J genes are TRBV19 and TRBJ1-2; D remains unclear. Per the germline V gene, CDR1 is LNHDA and CDR2 is SQIVND (reference sequence). The CDR3 is made up of 10 amino acids.

In its sample, this clone was seen a few times. This chain joins TRBV25-1 and TRBJ2-1; D is unclear. The CDR3 has 12 amino acids. In germline, CDR1 is MGHDK, CDR2 SYGVNS. V lost 6 bases and J lost 7, with 10 bases in between. The CDR3 here is CASSDSGNEQFF. DNA of the CDR3: TGTGCCAGCAGCGACTCGGGTAATGAGCAGTTCTTC.

In the case of this clone: The sample contains more than one DNA sequence encoding this CDR3. The J gene is TRBJ2-7, the V gene TRBV27, with 8 bases lining up with TRBD2. Trimming at V came to 2 bases and at J to 3 bases, leaving 0 bases not matched to a gene. The germline V gene encodes CDR1 MNHEY and CDR2 SMNVEV (reference sequence). The CDR3 spans 13 residues. Here the CDR3 DNA reads TGTGCCAGCAGTTTAAGCGGGGGCTACGAGCAGTACTTC. Translating gives CASSLSGGYEQYF.

The V gene is TRBV25-1, the J gene TRBJ1-2, with D possibly TRBD1 on 6 matching bases. CDR1 is MGHDK and CDR2 is SYGVNS in the germline V gene. CDR3 length: 14 amino acids. V dropped 7 bases and J dropped 6 bases, with 18 bases sitting between them. The CDR3 sequence is CASNDYGTGNGYTF. The CDR3 DNA is TGTGCCAGCAACGATTATGGCACAGGGAATGGCTACACCTTC.

A single count supports this clone. The chain has TRBV7-3 and TRBJ2-1, with D maybe TRBD2 (6 bases). The V gene lost 5 bases and the J gene lost 13 bases, with 21 bases spanning the gap. Germline-derived CDR1 and CDR2 are SGHTA and FQGTGA. The length of the CDR3 is 14 residues. CDR3 residues: CASSTSGAGHQQFF. The CDR3 nucleotides read TGTGCCAGCAGCACCTCTGGGGCGGGGCATCAACAGTTCTTC.

The J gene is TRBJ1-5, the V gene TRBV19, with D possibly matching TRBD1 (5 bases). The CDR3 extends over 14 amino acids. Germline lookup yields CDR1 LNHDA and CDR2 SQIVND (reference sequence). The ends were cut back, 7 bases at V and 0 bases at J, with 10 bases in the middle. CDR3 sequence reads: CASKRGNSNQPQHF. The CDR3 DNA is TGTGCCAGTAAGCGGGGCAATAGCAATCAGCCCCAGCATTTT.

The chain recombines TRBV2 with TRBJ1-2; perhaps TRBD1 as D (6 bases). Trimming removed 8 bases at V and 4 bases at J, with 14 bases between. CDR1 and CDR2 from the germline V gene are SNHLY and FYNNEI. The CDR3 extends over 13 amino acids. CDR3 residues: CASYLTGSYGYTF. The DNA for the CDR3 is TGTGCCAGCTACCTTACAGGGAGCTATGGCTACACCTTC.

The chain couples TRBV27 to TRBJ1-1; tentatively, D is TRBD1 (5 bases). This CDR3 is 15 amino acids long. The V end lost 5 bases, the J end lost 0 bases, and 13 bases lay between the germline ends. CDR1 MNHEY and CDR2 SMNVEV come from the germline V gene (reference sequence). CDR3 DNA: TGTGCCAGCAGTATAACCTCAGGGATGAACACTGAAGCTTTCTTT. It yields the protein CASSITSGMNTEAFF.

The chain combines TRBV6-6 with TRBJ1-1; 8 bases are a match to TRBD1. Per the germline V gene, CDR1 is MNHNY and CDR2 is SVGAGI (reference sequence). The CDR3 loop spans 14 amino acids. With 5 bases clipped from V and 1 base from J, the junction kept 3 bases outside the gene matches. CDR3: CASSMDRANTEAFF. CDR3 sequence (DNA): TGTGCCAGCAGTATGGACAGGGCGAACACTGAAGCTTTCTTT.

The rearrangement links TRBV27 to TRBJ2-3; TRBD1 matches at 10 bases. In germline, CDR1 is MNHEY, CDR2 SMNVEV (reference sequence). V shed 6 bases, J shed 9 bases, and the junction held 12 bases outside the gene matches. The CDR3 spans 15 residues. As DNA, the CDR3 is TGTGCCAGCAGGATGGGACAGGGGCCTCTCAGGACGCAGTATTTT. It yields the protein CASRMGQGPLRTQYF.

The V and J genes are TRBV4-1 and TRBJ2-3, with TRBD2 as a possible D gene (6 bases). The CDR3 totals 16 residues. V gave up 0 bases and J gave up 1 base, with 11 bases separating them. The germline V gene encodes CDR1 MGHRA and CDR2 YSYEKL. The DNA of the CDR3 is TGCGCCAGCAGCCAAGAGCTGCGGAGGGGCACAGATACGCAGTATTTT. Residues: CASSQELRRGTDTQYF.

The chain uses TRBV5-4 and TRBJ2-4, with a tentative D call TRBD1 (5 bases). The V gene lost 4 bases and the J gene lost 8 bases, with 19 bases spanning the gap. This CDR3 comprises 15 residues. Germline V gene data show CDR1 as SGHNT and CDR2 as YYREEE (reference sequence). As DNA, the CDR3 is TGTGCCAGCAGCCCGCCCGGACGCGAAGGGGACATTCAGTACTTC. Translated: CASSPPGREGDIQYF.

The rearrangement links TRBV15 to TRBJ2-3; D is uncertain. Trimming pared 5 bases from V and 1 base from J, leaving 10 bases between. Germline V gene lookup returns CDR1 LNHNV and CDR2 YYDKDF (reference sequence). The CDR3 sequence is 14 residues long. The CDR3 DNA reads TGTGCCACCAGCTACGGTCAGGGCACAGATACGCAGTATTTT. Translated: CATSYGQGTDTQYF.

The V call is TRBV7-9, the J call TRBJ1-1, with 9 bases lining up with TRBD1. From germline, CDR1 is SEHNR and CDR2 FQNEAQ (reference sequence). This CDR3 spans 16 amino acids. Losses at the gene ends were 2 bases for V and 1 base for J; bases not matched to a gene: 5. The CDR3 region is CASSLIGQGPNTEAFF. Here the CDR3 DNA reads TGTGCCAGCAGCTTAATTGGACAGGGGCCGAACACTGAAGCTTTCTTT.

The chain has TRBV19 and TRBJ1-5; D possibly corresponds to TRBD1 (5 bases). Germline CDR1 LNHDA, CDR2 SQIVND (reference sequence). This CDR3 contains 14 residues. Trimming pared 3 bases from V and 5 bases from J, leaving 11 bases between. The DNA of the CDR3 is TGTGCCAGTAGTATCCGGGGGTTGGATCAGCCCCAGCATTTT. Translation: CASSIRGLDQPQHF.

The chain employs TRBV2 and TRBJ2-6; D not resolved. V was trimmed by 5 bases and J by 0 bases, leaving 8 bases between them. CDR3 length: 15 residues. Germline-derived CDR1 and CDR2 are SNHLY and FYNNEI. The CDR3 protein is CASSISFSGANVLTF. The DNA of the CDR3 is TGTGCCAGCAGTATATCTTTCTCTGGGGCCAACGTCCTGACTTTC.

The chain has TRBV20-1 and TRBJ2-3; no clear D. CDR1 and CDR2 from the germline V gene are DFQATT and SNEGSKA (reference sequence). CDR3 length: 11 residues. V shed 0 bases and J shed 7 bases, with 5 bases lying between them. The chain's CDR3 is CSARDGHTQYF. The CDR3 nucleotides read TGCAGTGCTAGAGATGGCCATACGCAGTATTTT.

The chain links TRBV5-1 to TRBJ2-1, with 7 bases identical to TRBD1. The CDR3 length is 16 residues. V was pared by 1 base and J by 4 bases, with 8 bases of the junction left unmatched. Germline-derived CDR1 and CDR2 are SGHRS and YFSETQ. This chain's CDR3 is CASSLSRGRGYNEQFF. CDR3 coding DNA: TGCGCCAGCAGCTTGTCGAGGGGGCGCGGGTACAATGAGCAGTTCTTC.